Following are 19 T cell receptor beta chains from one sample sequenced in a study of HIV-infected patients and healthy controls. TCRdb re-called the 5' RACE reads with MiXCR, one entry per CDR3 protein. The sample comprises around 58,000 distinct CDR3 sequences, under 25% of which are singletons, and 1.1% to 1.5% rests with the top ten. The source material was CD4+ T cells from blood. These receptors all stem from a human donor in good health.

This clonotype came up a few times. V usage is TRBV29-1 and J usage is TRBJ2-6; D ambiguous. V dropped 1 base and J dropped 2 bases, with 0 bases sitting between them. The CDR3 is 12 amino acids. CDR1 is SQVTM and CDR2 is ANQGSEA in the germline V gene. CDR3 sequence: CSVEAGANVLTF. CDR3 nucleotide sequence: TGCAGCGTTGAAGCTGGGGCCAACGTCCTGACTTTC.

This clonotype was detected ten times or more. The DNA for the CDR3 is TGTGCCAGCAGCTTTGATCTAGCGGGAGTTGGGAACAATGAGCAGTTCTTC. Protein: CASSFDLAGVGNNEQFF. The gene calls are TRBV7-8 and TRBJ2-1, with 10 bases lining up with TRBD2. CDR1 is SGHVS and CDR2 is FQNEAQ in the germline V gene. CDR3 length equals 17 residues. V gave up 3 bases and J gave up 5 bases; unmatched junction bases: 10. Drawing the rest from reference TRBV7-8 and TRBJ2-1, the complete variable domain is GAGVSQSPRYKVAKRGQDVALRCDPISGHVSLFWYQQALGQGPEFLTYFQNEAQLDKSGLPSDRFFAERPEGSVSTLKIQRTQQEDSAVYLCASSFDLAGVGNNEQFFGPGTRLTVL.

This clonotype was observed a handful of times. The rearrangement joins TRBV6-5 to TRBJ2-5; no definite D call. CDR1 and CDR2 (germline): MNHEY, SVGAGI. This CDR3 region has 14 residues. V dropped 0 bases and J dropped 0 bases, with 5 bases sitting between them. In nucleotides, the CDR3 is TGTGCCAGCAGTTACTCTGGACACCAAGAGACCCAGTACTTC. Translating it yields CASSYSGHQETQYF.

Ten or more counts support this clonotype. In DNA form, the CDR3 reads TGCAGTGCTAGTAGCGGGTATTCCTACGAGCAGTACTTC. Its protein product is CSASSGYSYEQYF. This sequence joins TRBV20-1 and TRBJ2-7; 7 bases match TRBD2. This CDR3 spans 13 amino acids. V was clipped by 3 bases and J by 1 base; unmatched bases: 3. Per the germline V gene, CDR1 is DFQATT and CDR2 is SNEGSKA (reference sequence).

This clonotype was detected many times. This chain links TRBV20-1 with TRBJ2-3; TRBD2 aligns across 11 bases. The CDR3 has 16 amino acids. V shed 1 base, J shed 4 bases, and the junction held 7 bases outside the gene matches. Germline V gene sequence: CDR1 DFQATT, CDR2 SNEGSKA (reference sequence). This chain's CDR3 is CSARGLTSGAADTQYF. The CDR3 DNA is TGCAGTGCTAGAGGGCTGACTAGCGGGGCAGCAGATACGCAGTATTTT.

At least ten counts were recorded for this clonotype. CDR3 sequence: CASSPAAGEGRYDEQFF. The CDR3, as DNA: TGTGCCAGCAGCCCGGCAGCGGGAGAGGGCAGGTACGATGAGCAGTTCTTC. This chain links TRBV11-3 with TRBJ2-1, with 8 nucleotides matching TRBD2. V shed 5 bases and J 8 bases; nucleotides not matched to a gene: 17. Germline V CDR1 and CDR2: SGHNT, YENEEA. The length of the CDR3 is 17 residues.

J is TRBJ2-5 and V is TRBV29-1, with D perhaps matching TRBD1 (6 bases). CDR1 is SQVTM, CDR2 ANQGSEA, per germline. This CDR3 has 13 residues. V was clipped by 2 bases and J by 2 bases, with 9 bases between them. This CDR3 reads CSVERTAQETQYF. The CDR3 DNA reads TGCAGCGTTGAAAGGACAGCTCAAGAGACCCAGTACTTC. Combining the CDR3 with reference TRBV29-1 and TRBJ2-5 gives the whole variable domain SAVISQKPSRDICQRGTSLTIQCQVDSQVTMMFWYRQQPGQSLTLIATANQGSEATYESGFVIDKFPISRPNLTFSTLTVSNMSPEDSSIYLCSVERTAQETQYFGPGTRLLVL.

V gene TRBV2 combines with J gene TRBJ2-6, with a tentative D call TRBD2 (5 bases). Per germline, CDR1 SNHLY and CDR2 FYNNEI. The CDR3 covers 15 residues. Trimming pared 3 bases from V and 2 bases from J, leaving 8 bases between. CDR3 amino acids: CASSELGAGANVLTF. The CDR3 nucleotides read TGTGCCAGCAGTGAGTTGGGAGCTGGGGCCAACGTCCTGACTTTC.

This clonotype was counted a few times. CDR3 residues: CASSPGQARQSGANVLTF. CDR3 sequence (DNA): TGTGCCAGCAGCCCAGGACAGGCGAGACAATCTGGGGCCAACGTCCTGACTTTC. The chain employs TRBV7-9 and TRBJ2-6; 7 bases fit TRBD1. Germline V gene lookup returns CDR1 SEHNR and CDR2 FQNEAQ (reference sequence). Losses at the gene ends were 5 bases for V and 1 base for J; bases not matched to a gene: 11. The CDR3 length is 18 residues.

This clonotype was recorded many times. One end of the junction fails to match germline, which may point to a read error. The rearrangement uses TRBV12-3 or TRBV12-4 and TRBJ1-4; D unclear. The CDR3 spans 14 residues. CDR3: CASSLNTPGEKLFF. For the CDR3, the DNA is TGTGCCAGCAGTTTAAACACCCCTGGGGAAAAGCTGTTTTTT.

A few counts support this clonotype. The rearrangement links TRBV29-1 to TRBJ2-7, with TRBD2 matching 16 bases. The CDR3 extends over 15 amino acids. The ends lost 3 bases at V and 2 bases at J; junction bases unmatched: 1. In germline, CDR1 is SQVTM, CDR2 ANQGSEA. CDR3 region: CSVEGLAGGTYEQYF. CDR3 in DNA: TGCAGCGTTGAGGGACTAGCGGGAGGGACCTACGAGCAGTACTTC.

The chain carries TRBV11-2 and TRBJ1-1; no reliable D call. CDR3 length: 13 residues. Trimming took 8 bases from V and 5 from J, leaving 15 bases between them. Germline V gene data show CDR1 as SGHAT and CDR2 as FQNNGV. As DNA, the CDR3 is TGTGCCAGCCAGTGGGAGCGGGGTACTGAAGCTTTCTTT. Its protein is CASQWERGTEAFF.

The table lists this clonotype with many counts. The genes are TRBV10-3 and TRBJ2-3; tentative D call: TRBD2 (6 bases). Trimming cost V 4 bases and J 6 bases, with 14 bases left between them. Germline V gene data show CDR1 as ENHRY and CDR2 as SYGVKD. The CDR3 runs 14 residues. CDR3 DNA sequence: TGTGCCATCAGTGCACGGGAGTTCTCGGATACGCAGTATTTT. Encoded protein: CAISAREFSDTQYF.

The table lists this clonotype with a few counts. This rearrangement joins TRBV10-3 to TRBJ2-7; the match to TRBD2 covers 13 bases. CDR3 length: 13 amino acids. Germline values: CDR1 ENHRY, CDR2 SYGVKD. Trimming took 8 bases from V and 2 from J; bases not matched to a gene: 0. CDR3 protein: CAIGTSGAYEQYF. In nucleotides, the CDR3 is TGTGCCATCGGGACTAGCGGGGCCTACGAGCAGTACTTC.

This clonotype was detected ten times or more. The rearrangement links TRBV12-3 or TRBV12-4 to TRBJ2-1; D is possibly TRBD1 or TRBD2 (5 bases each). The CDR3 is 14 residues long. V was trimmed by 1 base and J by 14 bases, leaving 18 bases between them. The CDR3 is CASSLGGGTAQEFF. The DNA of the CDR3 is TGTGCCAGCAGTTTAGGGGGTGGGACGGCCCAGGAGTTCTTC.

In its sample, this clonotype was seen a few times. The chain uses TRBV5-4 and TRBJ1-6; maybe TRBD1 (5 bases). Germline loops: CDR1 SGHNT, CDR2 YYREEE (reference sequence). V shed 4 bases and J shed 6 bases, with 11 bases lying between them. CDR3 length equals 14 residues. The CDR3 DNA reads as TGTGCCAGCAGCATACGACAGAGTAATTCACCCCTCCACTTT. The encoded protein is CASSIRQSNSPLHF.

The gene calls are TRBV4-2 and TRBJ2-5, with D maybe TRBD2 (6 bases). This CDR3 has 13 residues. Germline V lookup: CDR1 LGHNA, CDR2 YNFKEQ. Between the trimmed V and J ends, which lost 1 base and 5 bases, there was a span of 8 bases. The CDR3 loop reads CASSQVSGETQYF. In DNA, the CDR3 is TGTGCCAGCAGCCAAGTAAGCGGGGAGACCCAGTACTTC.

This clonotype was picked up a small number of times. V is TRBV7-2 and J is TRBJ1-4; 9 nucleotides agree with TRBD1. This CDR3 is 16 amino acids long. Germline V lookup: CDR1 SGHTA, CDR2 FQGNSA. V shed 4 bases and J 8 bases; nucleotides not matched to a gene: 11. CDR3 region: CASSSGKGQGNEKLFF. DNA for the CDR3: TGTGCCAGCAGCTCAGGGAAAGGACAGGGGAACGAAAAACTGTTTTTT.

V gene TRBV3-1 combines with J gene TRBJ1-2, with TRBD1 as a possible D gene (6 bases). The germline gives CDR1 LGHDT, CDR2 YNNKEL (reference sequence). The CDR3 is made up of 16 amino acids. V shed 0 bases and J shed 8 bases, with 19 bases lying between them. The CDR3 coding sequence is TGTGCCAGCAGCCAAGACCCCCCGGGACAACAGCACGGCTACACCTTC. Amino acids: CASSQDPPGQQHGYTF. The whole variable domain, filled in from reference TRBV3-1 and TRBJ1-2, reads DTAVSQTPKYLVTQMGNDKSIKCEQNLGHDTMYWYKQDSKKFLKIMFSYNNKELIINETVPNRFSPKSPDKAHLNLHINSLELGDSAVYFCASSQDPPGQQHGYTFGSGTRLTVV.